Below are 15 T cell receptor beta chains sequenced from a single sample in a study of blood T cell repertoires in COVID-19. Sequencing used immunoSEQ multiplex PCR; TCRdb keeps in-frame clones, though not all of them. The data show some 400,000 clones, around 87% seen once. The sequenced material came from peripheral blood. The receptor set was obtained from a woman aged 55-70 years with COVID-19, enrolled during active disease.

About this clone itself: The sample holds other DNA sequences that translate to the same CDR3. The rearrangement uses TRBV3-1 (or the pseudogene TRBV3-2) and TRBJ1-5; D remains unclear. In germline, CDR1 is LGHDT, CDR2 YNNKEL (reference sequence). The V end lost 1 base, the J end lost 0 bases, and 7 bases lay between the germline ends. This CDR3 is built from 15 residues. This CDR3 reads CASSQGGYSNQPQHF. DNA of the CDR3: TGTGCCAGCAGCCAAGGAGGATATAGCAATCAGCCCCAGCATTTT.

The chain combines TRBV7-9 with TRBJ1-5; TRBD1 aligns across 7 bases. This CDR3 spans 15 amino acids. V shed 5 bases, J shed 4 bases, and the junction held 8 bases outside the gene matches. Per germline, CDR1 SEHNR and CDR2 FQNEAQ (reference sequence). The DNA of the CDR3 is TGTGCCAGCAGCCCACCGGGACAGAGGAATCAGCCCCAGCATTTT. Encoded protein: CASSPPGQRNQPQHF.

The rearrangement links TRBV10-2 to TRBJ1-2; 9 bases line up with TRBD1. Germline V gives CDR1 WSHSY, CDR2 SAAADI. J gave up 7 bases and V 4 bases, and 7 bases lay outside the gene matches. The CDR3 runs to 14 residues. The CDR3 nucleotides are TGCGCCAGCAGTGGACCGGGACAGGGATCTGGCTACACCTTC. Protein: CASSGPGQGSGYTF.

This clone was found once. V gene TRBV28 combines with J gene TRBJ1-2; 10 bases are a match to TRBD1. Looked up from germline, CDR1 is MDHEN and CDR2 is SYDVKM. The V gene end was trimmed by 2 bases and the J gene end by 6 bases; junction bases not matched to a gene: 6. The CDR3 runs to 15 residues. Here the CDR3 reads CASSLGDRGMNGYTF. The CDR3 DNA is TGTGCCAGCAGTTTAGGGGACAGGGGTATGAATGGCTACACCTTC.

This clone is a singleton in its sample. The chain couples TRBV5-5 to TRBJ1-1, with TRBD1 matching 7 bases. Germline V gene lookup returns CDR1 SGHKS and CDR2 YYEKEE (reference sequence). CDR3 length equals 15 residues. V trimming: 0 bases; J trimming: 3 bases; junction bases outside the gene matches: 5. The CDR3 DNA reads TGTGCCAGCAGCTTGGCCGAGGGGGCGTACACTGAAGCTTTCTTT. Its protein product is CASSLAEGAYTEAFF.

This chain joins TRBV6-6 and TRBJ1-1; 7 bases are a match to TRBD1. V shed 3 bases, J shed 2 bases, and the junction held 9 bases outside the gene matches. This CDR3 has 16 residues. Germline V gives CDR1 MNHNY, CDR2 SVGAGI (reference sequence). The CDR3 loop reads CASSYKRQGGNTEAFF. The CDR3 region has the DNA TGTGCCAGCAGTTATAAGAGACAGGGAGGCAACACTGAAGCTTTCTTT.

This chain links TRBV18 with TRBJ2-7, with 8 nucleotides matching TRBD2. CDR3 size: 13 residues. Germline CDR1 reads KGHSH; CDR2 reads LQKENI. The ends lost 6 bases at V and 3 bases at J; junction bases unmatched: 4. The CDR3 bases are TGTGCCAGCTCGACCGGGACTAGCTACGAGCAGTACTTC. Amino acids: CASSTGTSYEQYF.

V usage is TRBV12-3 or TRBV12-4 and J usage is TRBJ1-1; D is uncertain. CDR3 size: 13 residues. Trimming took 8 bases from V and 10 from J, leaving 20 bases between them. CDR3 bases: TGTGCCAGCGGGGAGGGCCTTCTCGGAGGAGCTTTCTTT. It encodes CASGEGLLGGAFF.

The rearrangement joins TRBV4-1 to TRBJ2-2; D possibly corresponds to TRBD1 (6 bases). This CDR3 contains 18 residues. Germline-derived CDR1 and CDR2 are MGHRA and YSYEKL. The V end lost 1 base, the J end lost 7 bases, and 22 bases lay between the germline ends. CDR3 residues: CASSQGFGGGIFFGELFF. CDR3 in DNA: TGCGCCAGCAGCCAAGGGTTCGGTGGGGGCATCTTTTTCGGGGAGCTGTTTTTT.

The chain uses TRBV7-7 and TRBJ2-5; 7 positions match TRBD2. V shed 3 bases and J 1 base; nucleotides not matched to a gene: 11. Germline V gives CDR1 SSHAT, CDR2 FNYEAQ (reference sequence). The CDR3 loop spans 17 amino acids. The CDR3 loop reads CASSLLGTGGFQETQYF. Written as DNA, the CDR3 is TGTGCCAGCAGCTTGTTAGGGACGGGGGGATTCCAAGAGACCCAGTACTTC.

The V and J genes are TRBV28 and TRBJ1-2; D is possibly TRBD1 (6 bases). The CDR3 spans 12 residues. Germline CDR1 and CDR2: MDHEN and SYDVKM. Trimming cost V 5 bases and J 6 bases, with 10 bases left between them. CDR3 in amino acids: CASSDRLNGYTF. The CDR3 coding sequence is TGTGCCAGCAGTGACAGGCTGAATGGCTACACCTTC.

This chain links TRBV29-1 with TRBJ2-7; D gene ambiguous. V lost 1 base, J lost 2 bases, and 9 bases lay in between. There are 13 residues in the CDR3. CDR1 is SQVTM, CDR2 ANQGSEA, per germline. CDR3 in amino acids: CSVEGQNTYEQYF. The CDR3 nucleotides are TGCAGCGTTGAAGGGCAGAACACCTACGAGCAGTACTTC.

The gene calls are TRBV7-6 and TRBJ1-3; 7 bases agree with TRBD1. V lost 5 bases and J lost 4; bases outside the gene matches: 8. The CDR3 has 15 residues. Germline lookup yields CDR1 SGHVS and CDR2 FNYEAQ. The CDR3 DNA follows: TGTGCCAGCAGCCAGGGGGAGTCGGCGGGAAACACCATATATTTT. This sequence encodes CASSQGESAGNTIYF.

V is TRBV24-1 and J is TRBJ1-2; TRBD1 agrees at 7 bases. CDR3 length: 17 residues. Losses at the gene ends were 5 bases for V and 0 bases for J; bases not matched to a gene: 11. Germline V gene lookup returns CDR1 KGHDR and CDR2 SFDVKD. The CDR3 bases are TGTGCCACCAGTGGGGGGACAGCGCAAGCAGCTAACTATGGCTACACCTTC. Its protein product is CATSGGTAQAANYGYTF.

This chain uses TRBV19 with TRBJ1-2; 7 nucleotides line up with TRBD1. The CDR3 spans 15 residues. Trimming took 3 bases from V and 6 from J; bases not matched to a gene: 10. Germline CDR1 LNHDA, CDR2 SQIVND (reference sequence). The CDR3 loop reads CASSITGVPSNGYTF. CDR3 coding DNA: TGTGCCAGTAGTATCACAGGGGTCCCTTCGAATGGCTACACCTTC.